The 27 T cell receptor beta chains below were found in one sample sequenced in a study of prognosis after radiotherapy for stage I lung cancer. Starting from genomic DNA, TCR beta CDR3 was amplified through two-round multiplex PCR. Specific primers for each TRBV and TRBJ gene were what first-round PCR used. TCRdb analysed the multiplex PCR reads with MiXCR anew, one entry per CDR3 protein. The data contain 30,000 to 40,000 distinct CDR3 sequences, around 30% of them singletons. Source: PBMCs, taken before or after stereotactic body radiation therapy (not recorded which). The receptor set was obtained from a donor at least 50 years old with non-small cell lung cancer.

This clonotype was counted at least ten times. This chain connects TRBV3-1 to TRBJ2-2; possibly TRBD1 or TRBD2 for D (5 bases each). V was pared by 5 bases and J by 7 bases, with 11 bases between. From germline, CDR1 is LGHDT and CDR2 YNNKEL (reference sequence). The CDR3 sequence is 13 residues long. The CDR3 DNA follows: TGTGCCAGCAGCTATGGGGGATTCGGGGAGCTGTTTTTT. Its protein product is CASSYGGFGELFF.

This clonotype was found many times. This chain uses TRBV5-1 with TRBJ1-1; D gene unclear. Trimming removed 0 bases from V and 6 bases from J, with 15 bases in between. Germline loops: CDR1 SGHRS, CDR2 YFSETQ. The CDR3 is made up of 15 amino acids. The CDR3 here is CASSLEPGRQSEAFF. The CDR3 nucleotides are TGCGCCAGCAGCTTGGAACCGGGAAGGCAGTCTGAAGCTTTCTTT.

Only a few counts were recorded for this clonotype. This likely reflects a read error, since a far larger clone is one base away. The chain couples TRBV6-9 to TRBJ1-4; D is undetermined. V was clipped by 3 bases and J by 8 bases, with 10 bases between them. From germline, CDR1 is MNHGY and CDR2 SVAAGI. This CDR3 is built from 13 residues. Here the CDR3 reads CASSYSFGEKLFF. CDR3 in DNA: TGTGCCAGCAGTTACAGCTTCGGGGAAAAACTGTTTTTT.

Many counts were recorded for this clonotype. The chain joins TRBV28 to TRBJ1-3, with 11 bases aligning to TRBD1. The CDR3 loop spans 15 amino acids. The germline gives CDR1 MDHEN, CDR2 SYDVKM. The V and J ends lost 3 bases and 2 bases, in that order; junction bases with no gene match: 0. CDR3 loop: CASSLGQGAGNTIYF. Written as DNA, the CDR3 is TGTGCCAGCAGTTTGGGACAGGGGGCTGGAAACACCATATATTTT.

Comments on this clonotype: A read error may explain this, as a much larger clone is one base away. It is likely a read error, because the conserved phenylalanine at the end of the CDR3 is missing. The chain recombines TRBV6-1 with TRBJ2-1, with D tentatively TRBD2 (6 bases). V gave up 6 bases and J gave up 1 base, with 10 bases separating them. The CDR3 is 14 residues long. CDR1 MNHNS and CDR2 SASEGT come from the germline V gene. In nucleotides, the CDR3 is TGTGCCAGCAGGGTTAGCGGATCCTACAATGAGCAGTTCCTC. It is translated as CASRVSGSYNEQFL.

Points on this clonotype: A read error may be the cause here, since a much bigger clone is one base away. The chain links TRBV20-1 to TRBJ1-1; D possibly corresponds to TRBD1 (6 bases). Germline V gene data show CDR1 as DFQATT and CDR2 as SNEGSKA (reference sequence). This CDR3 contains 14 residues. V lost 0 bases, J lost 11 bases, and 19 bases lay in between. The DNA for the CDR3 is TGCAGTGCTAGAGAGGGGGGGGGGGCCGTCCGGGCTTTCTTT. Amino acid sequence: CSAREGGGAVRAFF.

This clonotype was seen repeatedly, ten times or more. The V and J genes are TRBV9 and TRBJ2-1; 9 nucleotides agree with TRBD2. The germline V gene encodes CDR1 SGDLS and CDR2 YYNGEE. J was trimmed by 8 bases and V by 4 bases; bases with no gene match: 10. The CDR3 spans 15 residues. CDR3 region: CASSLGRGGMHEQFF. CDR3 nucleotide sequence: TGTGCCAGCAGCCTAGGGCGGGGGGGCATGCATGAGCAGTTCTTC.

With respect to this clonotype: A much larger clone lies one base from this, so it may be a read error. The chain is built from TRBV6-1 and TRBJ1-1, with TRBD1 as a possible D gene (6 bases). This CDR3 comprises 13 residues. Trimming pared 7 bases from V and 4 bases from J, leaving 13 bases between. Germline V gives CDR1 MNHNS, CDR2 SASEGT. In DNA form, the CDR3 reads TGTGCCAGCATTTTAAGAGGGGGCACTGAAGCTTTCTTT. Protein product: CASILRGGTEAFF.

This clonotype has a count of ten or more. The chain couples TRBV6-5 to TRBJ1-1; unclear D gene. Germline lookup yields CDR1 MNHEY and CDR2 SVGAGI. The CDR3 is 12 residues long. V was shortened by 4 bases and J by 0 bases, with 3 bases between the two germline ends. The CDR3 is CASSSVNTEAFF. In DNA form, the CDR3 reads TGTGCCAGCAGTTCAGTGAACACTGAAGCTTTCTTT.

As to this clonotype: This likely reflects a read error, since a far larger clone is one base away. The CDR3 is CAIIESSGGAYNEQFF. The CDR3 DNA sequence: TGTGCCATCATTGAGTCGTCGGGGGGCGCCTACAATGAGCAGTTCTTC. The chain couples TRBV6-1 to TRBJ2-1; D might be TRBD2 (7 bases). V was clipped by 10 bases and J by 2 bases, with 21 bases between them. The CDR3 runs to 16 residues. Germline lookup yields CDR1 MNHNS and CDR2 SASEGT.

This clonotype has only a few counts. A clone one base away is much larger, so this may be a read error. J is TRBJ2-1 and V is TRBV29-1; D assignment may be TRBD1 or TRBD2 (5 bases each). The CDR3 extends over 13 amino acids. Trimming left V 8 bases short and J 7 bases short, with 18 bases between. The germline V gene has CDR1 SQVTM and CDR2 ANQGSEA. CDR3 sequence: CSRLGGGGNEQFF. CDR3 DNA sequence: TGCAGCCGCCTCGGTGGGGGTGGGAATGAGCAGTTCTTC.

Many counts were recorded for this clonotype. V usage is TRBV15 and J usage is TRBJ2-5; 8 bases map to TRBD2. The DNA matches TRBJ2-1 better at its end, which makes the J call doubtful. The germline V gene has CDR1 LNHNV and CDR2 YYDKDF (reference sequence). The CDR3 length is 17 residues. The CDR3 region has the DNA TGTGCCACCAGCAGAGATCGCGGGACTAGTGTTTCGTATGAGCAGTTCTTC. Translated: CATSRDRGTSVSYEQFF.

This clonotype was found many times. J is TRBJ2-7 and V is TRBV20-1; tentative D call: TRBD2 (5 bases). The germline V and J ends were trimmed by 5 bases and 2 bases, with 13 bases remaining between them. The CDR3 is made up of 13 amino acids. The germline V gene has CDR1 DFQATT and CDR2 SNEGSKA (reference sequence). The CDR3 protein is CSAEPQRAYEQYF. The DNA for the CDR3 is TGCAGTGCTGAACCCCAGAGGGCCTACGAGCAGTACTTC.

This clonotype was seen many times. The chain carries TRBV6-1 and TRBJ1-2; TRBD1 is a possible D gene (6 bases). Trimming stripped 7 bases from V and 4 bases from J, with 19 bases between. Germline V lookup: CDR1 MNHNS, CDR2 SASEGT. This CDR3 has 15 amino acids. The DNA of the CDR3 is TGTGCCAGCACCGAAGGGGGGAAGGCGACCTATGGCTACACCTTC. It specifies CASTEGGKATYGYTF.

This clonotype was detected many times. The genes are TRBV19 and TRBJ1-4; D not certain. Germline CDR1 LNHDA, CDR2 SQIVND (reference sequence). The CDR3 extends over 14 amino acids. Trimming pared 4 bases from V and 0 bases from J, leaving 6 bases between. The CDR3 sequence: CASSRDATNEKLFF. The CDR3 DNA sequence: TGTGCCAGTAGTAGAGATGCAACTAATGAAAAACTGTTTTTT.

Of note for this clonotype: Given a far larger clone just one base away, this is likely a sequencing read error. V is TRBV6-4 and J is TRBJ2-7; weak D call: TRBD1 (6 bases). This CDR3 is 16 amino acids long. Germline CDR1 MRHNA, CDR2 SNTAGT. In DNA, the CDR3 is TGTGCCACACGACAGGATCCACAGGTGCTCTCCTACGATCAGTACTTC. Translating gives CATRQDPQVLSYDQYF.

Within the sample, this clonotype is medium-sized (0.01 to 0.1%). V gene TRBV30 combines with J gene TRBJ1-2, with D perhaps matching TRBD1 (6 bases). From germline, CDR1 is GTSNPN and CDR2 SVGIG (reference sequence). V was shortened by 1 base and J by 6 bases, with 12 bases between the two germline ends. The CDR3 extends over 13 amino acids. DNA of the CDR3: TGTGCCTGGAGTGCAGGGGCGGTAGATGGCTACACCTTC. This encodes CAWSAGAVDGYTF.

This clonotype is medium-sized. The J gene is TRBJ1-6, the V gene TRBV27; D unclear. The V end lost 8 bases, the J end lost 9 bases, and 17 bases lay between the germline ends. Germline CDR1 is MNHEY and CDR2 is SMNVEV (reference sequence). The CDR3 has 14 residues. DNA of the CDR3: TGTGCCAGCGCAAGCCAAGCGGGTAGTTCACCCCTCCACTTT. Protein product: CASASQAGSSPLHF.

This chain connects TRBV12-3 or TRBV12-4 to TRBJ1-2, with D uncertain. V lost 3 bases, J lost 8 bases, and 10 bases lay in between. The CDR3 contains 12 residues. The CDR3 coding sequence is TGTGCCAGCAGTTTTATGGGAGACGGCTACACCTTC. It codes for CASSFMGDGYTF.

This clonotype was found many times. This chain connects TRBV7-2 to TRBJ1-2; no definite D call. Germline values: CDR1 SGHTA, CDR2 FQGNSA. The CDR3 consists of 15 residues. Trimming left V 1 base short and J 0 bases short, with 9 bases between. CDR3 nucleotide sequence: TGTGCCAGCAGCTTAGAGGCACAACCTAACTATGGCTACACCTTC. Translation: CASSLEAQPNYGYTF.

With regard to this clonotype: Likely a read error: the CDR3 ends without its conserved phenylalanine or tryptophan. V and J are TRBV7-2 and TRBJ2-1, with D unclear. The V gene lost 6 bases and the J gene lost 5 bases, with 17 bases spanning the gap. The V gene's germline CDR1 is SGHTA and CDR2 FQGNSA. The CDR3 contains 15 residues. The CDR3 bases are TGTGCCAGCAGACCTGAAGTTGCAGAACACAATGAGCAGTTCTTA. It yields the protein CASRPEVAEHNEQFL.

The chain joins TRBV19 to TRBJ1-2; D is ambiguous. V lost 5 bases and J 5 bases, leaving 9 bases between the germline ends. CDR3 length: 12 residues. CDR1 is LNHDA and CDR2 is SQIVND in the germline V gene (reference sequence). This chain's CDR3 is CASSAGEYGYTF. The CDR3 nucleotides are TGTGCCAGTAGTGCGGGAGAGTATGGCTACACCTTC.

The rearrangement joins TRBV29-1 to TRBJ2-4; possibly TRBD2 for D (5 bases). CDR3 length equals 13 residues. V lost 7 bases to trimming and J lost 4 bases, with 14 bases between them. Germline CDR1 reads SQVTM; CDR2 reads ANQGSEA. CDR3 residues: CSGTSTGKNIQYF. CDR3 coding DNA: TGCAGCGGTACTAGTACGGGTAAAAACATTCAGTACTTC.

This clonotype was seen repeatedly, ten times or more. V gene TRBV20-1 combines with J gene TRBJ2-1; 7 bases fit TRBD1. The germline V gene has CDR1 DFQATT and CDR2 SNEGSKA (reference sequence). V shed 6 bases, J shed 4 bases, and the junction held 3 bases outside the gene matches. This CDR3 is 12 amino acids long. In DNA, the CDR3 is TGCAGTGCAACGGGACAGTACAATGAGCAGTTCTTC. Protein product: CSATGQYNEQFF.

This clonotype was found many times. The chain employs TRBV19 and TRBJ1-2; 7 positions match TRBD1. Germline V gene sequence: CDR1 LNHDA, CDR2 SQIVND (reference sequence). V trimming: 0 bases; J trimming: 4 bases; junction bases outside the gene matches: 8. The CDR3 has 16 residues. The CDR3 sequence: CASSIDKGTALYGYTF. The CDR3, as DNA: TGTGCCAGTAGTATAGATAAGGGGACAGCGCTCTATGGCTACACCTTC.

In its sample, this clonotype was seen many times. V and J are TRBV19 and TRBJ2-2, with D possibly matching TRBD1 (6 bases). The germline V gene has CDR1 LNHDA and CDR2 SQIVND (reference sequence). This CDR3 has 18 amino acids. The germline V and J ends were trimmed by 6 bases and 6 bases, with 26 bases remaining between them. The CDR3 is CASSFSLSGTKGSGELFF. CDR3 sequence (DNA): TGTGCCAGTAGCTTCTCGTTGTCCGGGACAAAGGGTTCCGGGGAGCTGTTTTTT. Complete variable domain (other parts from reference TRBV19 and TRBJ2-2): DGGITQSPKYLFRKEGQNVTLSCEQNLNHDAMYWYRQDPGQGLRLIYYSQIVNDFQKGDIAEGYSVSREKKESFPLTVTSAQKNPTAFYLCASSFSLSGTKGSGELFFGEGSRLTVL.

At least ten counts were recorded for this clonotype. The chain couples TRBV20-1 to TRBJ1-1; the D gene is possibly TRBD1 (6 bases). V was clipped by 6 bases and J by 5 bases, with 13 bases between them. This CDR3 region has 12 residues. CDR1 and CDR2 from the germline V gene are DFQATT and SNEGSKA (reference sequence). This CDR3 reads CSAEGGWTEAFF. CDR3 DNA sequence: TGCAGTGCGGAGGGGGGTTGGACTGAAGCTTTCTTT.